Sequencing of this T cell receptor beta chain was carried out in a study of T cells in Graves' hyperthyroidism and ophthalmopathy. Study findings and constraints: For ophthalmopathy, model prediction preceded onset by a median around six months.

The authors deemed Graves' hyperthyroidism stable absent ophthalmopathy progression within 18 months. Used for diagnoses were clinical symptoms, serum thyroxine and TRAb, thyroid ultrasound and orbital computed tomography. The sample holds many counts of this clonotype. The antigen remains unidentified. TCR beta CDR3 regions were amplified from RNA transcripts. First-round RT-PCR of the TCR CDR3 relied on the HTBI primer set. One entry per CDR3 protein, called by TCRdb with MiXCR from the multiplex PCR reads. The sample lists 600,000 or so distinct CDR3 sequences, around 16% occurring once. This clonotype was obtained from a woman aged 25 to 39 with Graves' hyperthyroidism. The sample taken for sequencing was blood.

The CDR3 bases are TGTGCCTGGAGAGGGCTCATCTATGGCTACACCTTC. Translation: CAWRGLIYGYTF. The chain links TRBV30 to TRBJ1-2; no definite D call. CDR1 and CDR2 (germline): GTSNPN, SVGIG (reference sequence). V was shortened by 3 bases and J by 4 bases, with 9 bases between the two germline ends. The CDR3 is 12 amino acids.